The 7 T cell receptor beta chains given below trace back to one sample, sequenced in a study of cytomegalovirus exposure and HLA in healthy donors. Amplification used 60 Vbeta primers and 13 Jbeta primers. The data were produced by immunoSEQ multiplex PCR, yet TCRdb's version contains in-frame clones alone and is incomplete. The sample gives about 160,000 clones, 80% to 85% of which show up once; approximately 1.4% is in the top ten. Sequencing was carried out using PBMCs. These receptors all come from a young woman in good health and CMV-seronegative.

The V gene is TRBV28, the J gene TRBJ2-7, with TRBD1 identical over 11 bases. The germline CDR1 and CDR2 sequences are MDHEN and SYDVKM. J gave up 5 bases and V 2 bases, and 5 bases lay outside the gene matches. The CDR3 consists of 15 residues. The CDR3 region has the DNA TGTGCCAGCAGTTTACCCGGGACAGGGGGAAACGAGCAGTACTTC. It yields the protein CASSLPGTGGNEQYF.

There are a few counts of this clone. The V gene is TRBV2, the J gene TRBJ1-4; 7 bases fit TRBD1. The germline V gene has CDR1 SNHLY and CDR2 FYNNEI. Unmatched junction bases numbered 8, after V lost 5 bases and J lost 5 bases. The CDR3 totals 15 residues. CDR3 residues: CASSQRRGLNEKLFF. The CDR3 DNA is TGTGCCAGCAGTCAAAGAAGGGGGCTAAATGAAAAACTGTTTTTT.

On this clone itself: This sample also contains other DNA sequences that code for the same CDR3. The J gene is TRBJ1-1, the V gene TRBV5-1; tentatively, D is TRBD1 (5 bases). Deletions cut 4 bases from V and 2 bases from J, with 9 bases between. The CDR3 consists of 13 residues. Germline CDR1 reads SGHRS; CDR2 reads YFSETQ. CDR3 loop: CASSLTVNTEAFF. The CDR3 region has the DNA TGCGCCAGCAGCCTGACAGTCAACACTGAAGCTTTCTTT.

The chain has TRBV4-1 and TRBJ1-3; the D gene is possibly TRBD1 (5 bases). The V end lost 4 bases, the J end lost 0 bases, and 19 bases lay between the germline ends. CDR3 length: 18 residues. Germline CDR1 and CDR2: MGHRA and YSYEKL. CDR3 loop: CASSLLMVGGNSGNTIYF. The CDR3 coding sequence is TGCGCCAGCAGCCTCCTAATGGTCGGGGGGAACTCTGGAAACACCATATATTTT.

The chain combines TRBV6-5 with TRBJ1-1; 8 bases fit TRBD1. Germline-derived CDR1 and CDR2 are MNHEY and SVGAGI. The CDR3 contains 15 residues. V lost 5 bases to trimming and J lost 4 bases; unmatched junction nucleotides: 9. CDR3 in amino acids: CASSPNNRGITEAFF. CDR3 nucleotide sequence: TGTGCCAGCAGTCCTAACAACAGGGGGATCACTGAAGCTTTCTTT.

The chain couples TRBV15 to TRBJ2-2, with D tentatively TRBD2 (6 bases). Trimming cost V 5 bases and J 0 bases, with 16 bases left between them. This CDR3 is 17 amino acids long. Per the germline V gene, CDR1 is LNHNV and CDR2 is YYDKDF (reference sequence). The CDR3 nucleotides read TGTGCCACCAGCTCCCCCTCTCTAGCGTCGAACACCGGGGAGCTGTTTTTT. It yields the protein CATSSPSLASNTGELFF. Full variable domain (missing parts from reference TRBV15 and TRBJ2-2): DAMVIQNPRYQVTQFGKPVTLSCSQTLNHNVMYWYQQKSSQAPKLLFHYYDKDFNNEADTPDNFQSRRPNTSFCFLDIRSPGLGDTAMYLCATSSPSLASNTGELFFGEGSRLTVL.

The V gene is TRBV5-4, the J gene TRBJ1-6; TRBD1 might be the D (5 bases). The germline V gene has CDR1 SGHNT and CDR2 YYREEE (reference sequence). With 0 bases removed from V and 4 bases from J, the gap between germline ends came to 8 bases. The CDR3 has 15 residues. CDR3: CASSLGGEYNSPLHF. DNA of the CDR3: TGTGCCAGCAGCTTGGGGGGCGAGTATAATTCACCCCTCCACTTT.